This T cell receptor beta chain emerged from a study of regulatory T cells in long-lasting Graves disease. Relying on iRepertoire HTBI primers and Arm-PCR of CDR3 regions, the team built TCR beta libraries. TCRdb re-derived calls from the multiplex PCR reads in MiXCR, one entry per CDR3 protein. The sample consists of 620,000 or so distinct CDR3 sequences, approximately 15% of them appearing once. The CDR3 covers 16 residues. Losses at the gene ends were 5 bases for V and 4 bases for J; bases not matched to a gene: 13. In germline, CDR1 is SGHVS, CDR2 FNYEAQ. Documented time point: newly diagnosed GD, antithyroid drugs for less than 3 months. The authors made the TCR library using RNA they extracted from PBMCs. This clonotype was detected ten times or more. The data were also submitted as part of a second study, on T cells in Graves' hyperthyroidism and ophthalmopathy.

This sequence joins TRBV7-6 and TRBJ1-1; 7 bases align to TRBD1. Material: peripheral blood mononuclear cells (PBMCs), obtained at new diagnosis, from a patient treated with antithyroid drugs. This TCR was sampled from a woman aged 30 to 39 with Graves disease. The CDR3 spells CASSPRQGLGSTEAFF. The CDR3 coding sequence is TGTGCCAGCAGCCCCCGACAGGGATTAGGGAGCACTGAAGCTTTCTTT.